This TCR beta chain stems from a study of cytomegalovirus exposure and HLA in healthy donors. About the study: Researchers found that roughly 80% of just under 400 genotyped donors fell within the Caucasian-associated ancestry cluster. General study results and limits: Many donors shared some public TCRs, even though most TCR sequences were rare. Later work associated more than 15,000 TCR beta sequences with HLA alleles at 0.05 false discovery rate.

60 Vbeta and 13 Jbeta primers were used in PCR. The assay was immunoSEQ multiplex PCR, and TCRdb's table has in-frame clones only and misses some. In the table there are about 160,000 clones, roughly four fifths of which are singletons. Details on this clone: Its antigen is not identified.

The CDR3 has 15 residues. CDR1 is SEHNR and CDR2 is FQNEAQ in the germline V gene (reference sequence). V was clipped by 5 bases and J by 0 bases; unmatched bases: 4. Nominal health characterized the donors when sampled, though unrecorded immune exposures were likely. This chain connects TRBV7-9 to TRBJ1-5; 7 bases are shared with TRBD1. The source of this sequence is a woman younger than 30 in good health and CMV-seronegative. The sample comprised PBMCs. CDR3 coding DNA: TGTGCCAGCAGCGAGGGACAGCCTAGCAATCAGCCCCAGCATTTT. The encoded protein is CASSEGQPSNQPQHF.